The next 31 T cell receptor beta chains were all read from a single sample in a study of vaccination and CD4 T cells after COVID-19. TCRdb ran MiXCR on the PCR reads and lists one entry per CDR3 protein. The data show about 21,000 distinct CDR3 sequences, less than 75% seen once. The material was CD4+ T cells from blood, obtained before SARS-CoV-2 vaccination. These receptors all stem from a human donor who had recovered from COVID-19.

The rearrangement uses TRBV27 and TRBJ2-5; 7 bases map to TRBD2. Germline-derived CDR1 and CDR2 are MNHEY and SMNVEV (reference sequence). This CDR3 is 14 amino acids long. Trimming removed 5 bases from V and 6 bases from J; junction bases left unmatched: 9. The CDR3 sequence: CASSPGLPSQTQYF. For the CDR3, the DNA is TGTGCCAGCAGTCCGGGACTACCCTCCCAGACCCAGTACTTC.

The chain has TRBV6-1 and TRBJ1-5, with TRBD1 identical over 9 bases. After removal of 6 bases from V and 0 bases from J, the junction contained 12 bases not matched to a gene. CDR1 and CDR2 from the germline V gene are MNHNS and SASEGT. The CDR3 extends over 18 amino acids. The CDR3 coding sequence is TGTGCCAGCAGCGCTGGACAGGGGCCCCCTTATAGCAATCAGCCCCAGCATTTT. Translation gives CASSAGQGPPYSNQPQHF.

The chain uses TRBV5-1 and TRBJ2-1; no reliable D call. The V gene's germline CDR1 is SGHRS and CDR2 YFSETQ. CDR3 length: 15 amino acids. V gave up 1 base and J gave up 6 bases, with 14 bases separating them. The DNA for the CDR3 is TGCGCCAGCAGCTTGTCGACGGGTACCTTCAATGAGCAGTTCTTC. This encodes CASSLSTGTFNEQFF.

The V and J genes are TRBV28 and TRBJ1-2; possible D gene TRBD1, 6 bases. V was shortened by 10 bases and J by 4 bases, with 13 bases between the two germline ends. CDR1 and CDR2 from the germline V gene are MDHEN and SYDVKM. This CDR3 has 12 amino acids. CDR3 bases: TGTGCCACTGAGGGGGGACCCTATGGCTACACCTTC. Translated: CATEGGPYGYTF.

The V and J genes are TRBV20-1 and TRBJ1-2; unclear D gene. Trimming cost V 5 bases and J 2 bases, with 12 bases left between them. The CDR3 sequence is 13 residues long. The germline gives CDR1 DFQATT, CDR2 SNEGSKA (reference sequence). CDR3 sequence: CSAVQDGNYGYTF. CDR3 in DNA: TGCAGTGCTGTCCAGGACGGAAACTATGGCTACACCTTC.

This clonotype showed up just a few times. This chain uses TRBV20-1 with TRBJ2-7; D may be TRBD1 (5 bases). The CDR3 covers 14 residues. Trimming shortened V by 6 bases and J by 3 bases, and 18 bases separated the two germline ends. The germline CDR1 and CDR2 sequences are DFQATT and SNEGSKA (reference sequence). CDR3 protein: CSAKGTGALYEQYF. The CDR3 nucleotides read TGCAGTGCCAAAGGCACAGGAGCCCTCTACGAGCAGTACTTC.

The chain has TRBV20-1 and TRBJ2-5, with D perhaps given as TRBD1 or TRBD2 (7 bases each). CDR3 length equals 16 residues. Germline CDR1 and CDR2: DFQATT and SNEGSKA (reference sequence). V gave up 6 bases and J gave up 4 bases, with 24 bases separating them. CDR3 DNA sequence: TGCAGTGCCACCCCCCGGGGGGCAGGGGGGCGAGAGACCCAGTACTTC. Protein sequence: CSATPRGAGGRETQYF.

The genes are TRBV7-2 and TRBJ1-5; D unresolved. Germline V gene sequence: CDR1 SGHTA, CDR2 FQGNSA. The CDR3 spans 14 residues. The germline V and J ends were trimmed by 5 bases and 4 bases, with 12 bases remaining between them. The CDR3 nucleotides are TGTGCCAGCAGCCCCACGGGCGGTAATCAGCCCCAGCATTTT. Translation: CASSPTGGNQPQHF.

This clonotype was recorded a few times. The V call is TRBV19, the J call TRBJ2-7; tentative D call: TRBD2 (6 bases). The V gene's germline CDR1 is LNHDA and CDR2 SQIVND (reference sequence). CDR3 size: 15 residues. V dropped 1 base and J dropped 0 bases, with 10 bases sitting between them. The CDR3 reads CASSIAGALSYEQYF. The CDR3 DNA follows: TGTGCCAGTAGTATAGCGGGAGCCCTCTCCTACGAGCAGTACTTC.

This clonotype appeared a single time. The rearrangement uses TRBV19 and TRBJ2-7; 7 nucleotides match TRBD2. Per the germline V gene, CDR1 is LNHDA and CDR2 is SQIVND (reference sequence). CDR3 length: 19 amino acids. V gave up 1 base and J gave up 2 bases; unmatched junction bases: 17. CDR3 sequence: CASSIVNSRPAGITYEQYF. CDR3 coding DNA: TGTGCCAGTAGTATAGTTAATAGCAGGCCAGCGGGGATAACCTACGAGCAGTACTTC.

A few counts support this clonotype. The chain has TRBV19 and TRBJ2-7; 7 bases line up with TRBD2. The length of the CDR3 is 15 residues. Per germline, CDR1 LNHDA and CDR2 SQIVND (reference sequence). Unmatched junction bases numbered 11, after V lost 6 bases and J lost 3 bases. CDR3 in DNA: TGTGCCAGTAGATCCGGGGGAGGGGAAAACTACGAGCAGTACTTC. Translation: CASRSGGGENYEQYF.

The genes are TRBV20-1 and TRBJ2-2, with D possibly being TRBD2 (6 bases). V was clipped by 4 bases and J by 4 bases, with 13 bases between them. Germline-derived CDR1 and CDR2 are DFQATT and SNEGSKA (reference sequence). The CDR3 runs to 14 residues. CDR3 residues: CSATSVTSTGELFF. CDR3 in DNA: TGCAGTGCTACTAGCGTTACTTCCACCGGGGAGCTGTTTTTT.

The chain carries TRBV19 and TRBJ2-1, with unresolved D. The CDR3 spans 13 residues. V dropped 6 bases and J dropped 6 bases, with 12 bases sitting between them. From germline, CDR1 is LNHDA and CDR2 SQIVND (reference sequence). CDR3 in DNA: TGTGCCAGTAGCTCTACGGCCGGCAATGAGCAGTTCTTC. As protein: CASSSTAGNEQFF. Drawing the rest from reference TRBV19 and TRBJ2-1, the complete variable domain is DGGITQSPKYLFRKEGQNVTLSCEQNLNHDAMYWYRQDPGQGLRLIYYSQIVNDFQKGDIAEGYSVSREKKESFPLTVTSAQKNPTAFYLCASSSTAGNEQFFGPGTRLTVL.

The V gene is TRBV27, the J gene TRBJ1-2; D not certain. Per germline, CDR1 MNHEY and CDR2 SMNVEV (reference sequence). The CDR3 has 14 amino acids. V gave up 3 bases and J gave up 2 bases, with 10 bases separating them. The CDR3 sequence: CASSFDPLNYGYTF. The DNA for the CDR3 is TGTGCCAGCAGTTTCGATCCCCTCAACTATGGCTACACCTTC.

This clonotype was seen only a few times. This rearrangement joins TRBV20-1 to TRBJ2-7, with TRBD1 matching 9 bases. Trimming at V came to 3 bases and at J to 4 bases, leaving 7 bases not matched to a gene. CDR1 and CDR2 (germline): DFQATT, SNEGSKA (reference sequence). CDR3 length: 14 residues. The CDR3 protein is CSARGTGGRYEQYF. The CDR3 DNA reads TGCAGTGCTAGGGGAACAGGGGGCAGGTACGAGCAGTACTTC.

This clonotype was seen a few times. The chain combines TRBV20-1 with TRBJ2-2, with 15 bases matching TRBD2. This CDR3 is built from 17 residues. Germline CDR1 is DFQATT and CDR2 is SNEGSKA (reference sequence). J lost 1 base, V lost 7 bases, and 7 bases had no gene match. This CDR3 reads CSVVPGLAGGNTGELFF. Here the CDR3 DNA reads TGCAGTGTCGTCCCGGGACTAGCGGGAGGGAACACCGGGGAGCTGTTTTTT.

The chain employs TRBV7-8 and TRBJ1-5; TRBD1 agrees at 9 bases. After removal of 4 bases from V and 7 bases from J, the junction contained 11 bases not matched to a gene. Looked up from germline, CDR1 is SGHVS and CDR2 is FQNEAQ. The CDR3 runs to 16 residues. CDR3 amino acids: CASSSQQGAIQQPQHF. As DNA, the CDR3 is TGTGCCAGCAGCTCGCAACAGGGGGCGATCCAGCAGCCCCAGCATTTT.

This clonotype was found a few times. The gene calls are TRBV12-3 or TRBV12-4 and TRBJ2-5, with D possibly being TRBD2 (6 bases). Trimming pared 3 bases from V and 2 bases from J, leaving 7 bases between. The CDR3 contains 13 residues. DNA of the CDR3: TGTGCCAGCAGTTTTAGCGGACAAGAGACCCAGTACTTC. Protein product: CASSFSGQETQYF.

This sequence joins TRBV19 and TRBJ1-5; TRBD1 matches at 7 bases. Trimming at V came to 4 bases and at J to 1 base, leaving 7 bases not matched to a gene. Per germline, CDR1 LNHDA and CDR2 SQIVND (reference sequence). There are 16 residues in the CDR3. The CDR3 reads CASSTLGTVSNQPQHF. The CDR3 DNA is TGTGCCAGTAGTACCTTAGGGACAGTAAGCAATCAGCCCCAGCATTTT.

A remark on this clonotype: An end of the junction differs from the germline gene, which may be a read error. The chain links TRBV6-1 to TRBJ2-3; 8 nucleotides align to TRBD1. This CDR3 is 16 amino acids long. Germline values: CDR1 MNHNS, CDR2 SASEGT. CDR3 sequence (DNA): TGTGCCAGTAGTGCCCGACAGGGGAATTTGGTGGATACGCAGTATTTT. Its protein product is CASSARQGNLVDTQYF.

The V call is TRBV7-2, the J call TRBJ1-1, with D maybe TRBD1 (5 bases). CDR1 and CDR2 from the germline V gene are SGHTA and FQGNSA. Trimming left V 1 base short and J 5 bases short, with 11 bases between. The CDR3 has 14 amino acids. The CDR3 region has the DNA TGTGCCAGCAGCTTAGGGTTCGGGGGAACTGAAGCTTTCTTT. Its translation is CASSLGFGGTEAFF.

This clonotype was found a few times. The chain joins TRBV20-1 to TRBJ1-2; no clear D gene. The V and J ends lost 6 bases and 6 bases respectively, with 17 bases between them. The germline V gene has CDR1 DFQATT and CDR2 SNEGSKA (reference sequence). The CDR3 has 13 residues. CDR3 nucleotide sequence: TGCAGTGCAGACGATAGGGCGGCAGATGGCTACACCTTC. It codes for CSADDRAADGYTF.

This sequence joins TRBV7-2 and TRBJ1-1, with a weak D call TRBD1 (6 bases). CDR1 is SGHTA, CDR2 FQGNSA, per germline. CDR3 length: 15 amino acids. V was pared by 5 bases and J by 5 bases, with 18 bases between. The CDR3 nucleotides are TGTGCCAGCAGCCCCAGGGGCCTAGGACAGACTGAAGCTTTCTTT. Protein sequence: CASSPRGLGQTEAFF.

The CDR3 loop is CASSYLQGYNSPLHF. The CDR3, as DNA: TGTGCCAGCAGTTATCTCCAGGGTTATAATTCACCCCTCCACTTT. This sequence joins TRBV6-5 and TRBJ1-6; a weak D match, TRBD1 (5 bases). V dropped 3 bases and J dropped 4 bases, with 10 bases sitting between them. The CDR3 contains 15 residues. CDR1 is MNHEY, CDR2 SVGAGI, per germline.

This chain links TRBV7-8 with TRBJ1-5; D call uncertain. Germline V gene lookup returns CDR1 SGHVS and CDR2 FQNEAQ. V was shortened by 2 bases and J by 6 bases, with 14 bases between the two germline ends. The CDR3 loop spans 15 amino acids. CDR3 DNA: TGTGCCAGCAGCTTATCGGGTCAGGTTGCTCAGCCCCAGCATTTT. Its protein is CASSLSGQVAQPQHF.

The chain combines TRBV10-3 with TRBJ1-1; 7 bases map to TRBD1. Germline loops: CDR1 ENHRY, CDR2 SYGVKD. The CDR3 totals 14 residues. With V trimmed by 6 bases and J by 3 bases, 7 bases remained unmatched. The CDR3 DNA sequence: TGTGCCATCAGGCCCGATACAGGGGACACTGAAGCTTTCTTT. Protein product: CAIRPDTGDTEAFF.

This chain uses TRBV2 with TRBJ1-5; D remains ambiguous. Per germline, CDR1 SNHLY and CDR2 FYNNEI. Trimming cost V 5 bases and J 4 bases, with 12 bases left between them. The CDR3 runs 14 residues. In nucleotides, the CDR3 is TGTGCCAGCAGTCCCGACGGAACTAATCAGCCCCAGCATTTT. It codes for CASSPDGTNQPQHF.

The V gene is TRBV6-5, the J gene TRBJ2-5, with 7 bases identical to TRBD2. The V gene's germline CDR1 is MNHEY and CDR2 SVGAGI. J lost 2 bases, V lost 4 bases, and 4 bases had no gene match. The CDR3 runs to 14 residues. CDR3 in DNA: TGTGCCAGCAGTTTACTAGCGAGTCAAGAGACCCAGTACTTC. Encoded protein: CASSLLASQETQYF.

This clonotype turned up a few times. CDR3 nucleotides: TGCAGTGCTAGAAAAACAGGGGCCGGGCACGGTTCACCCCTCCACTTT. Its translation is CSARKTGAGHGSPLHF. The chain has TRBV20-1 and TRBJ1-6; 7 nucleotides line up with TRBD1. V shed 2 bases and J 9 bases; nucleotides not matched to a gene: 13. The CDR3 covers 16 residues. CDR1 is DFQATT and CDR2 is SNEGSKA in the germline V gene (reference sequence).

The J gene is TRBJ2-2, the V gene TRBV10-3; maybe TRBD1 (6 bases). The germline V gene encodes CDR1 ENHRY and CDR2 SYGVKD. The V end lost 11 bases, the J end lost 2 bases, and 15 bases lay between the germline ends. The CDR3 loop spans 14 amino acids. The CDR3 is CALSGTHNTGELFF. Written as DNA, the CDR3 is TGTGCCCTCTCCGGGACACACAACACCGGGGAGCTGTTTTTT.

Comment on this clonotype: The CDR3 does not close with the conserved phenylalanine or tryptophan, likely indicating a read error. This rearrangement joins TRBV6-1 to TRBJ1-5; 9 positions match TRBD1. Losses at the gene ends were 8 bases for V and 5 bases for J; bases not matched to a gene: 4. The CDR3 runs 13 residues. Germline assignment: CDR1 MNHNS and CDR2 SASEGT. The CDR3 sequence is CASGRQGDQPQHL. The CDR3 coding sequence is TGTGCCAGCGGTAGACAGGGGGATCAGCCCCAGCATCTT.